One TCR beta chain is described in this entry. The antigen is undetermined. These data originate in a study of molecular identifiers for immune sequencing clone quantification. Study conclusions and caveats: Underestimated sizes of highly expanded clones could result from identical TCR molecules that share a barcode.

The sorting of naive CD8 T cells used the CD8+CD4-CCR7+CD45RA+ phenotype. V was pared by 8 bases and J by 0 bases, with 14 bases between. The CDR3 consists of 14 residues. The germline V gene encodes CDR1 LNHDA and CDR2 SQIVND (reference sequence). Methods described previously, with TCR primers listed, were used for bulk TCR libraries. One entry per CDR3 protein, called by TCRdb with MiXCR from the PCR reads. Of about 640,000 distinct CDR3 sequences listed, 15% to 20% are singletons. The chain couples TRBV19 to TRBJ2-7; maybe TRBD1 (6 bases). The sequenced material came from naive CD8+ T cells from blood, with Jurkat cell RNA spiked in. The subset: FACS-sorted CD8+CD4-CCR7+CD45RA+ naive T cells. The clonotype was recovered from a human donor in good health. Some libraries in this study had Jurkat cell RNA spiked in. The DNA for the CDR3 is TGTGCCAGTCAGATGACAGGTTCCTCCTACGAGCAGTACTTC. Encoded protein: CASQMTGSSYEQYF.